These T cell receptor beta chains were read from a single sample in a study of STAT5B mutations in CD4+ large granular lymphocyte leukemia. Data came from immunoSEQ multiplex PCR; TCRdb stores just in-frame clones and leaves some out. The sample has around 29,000 clones, over 70% seen once. The sequencing sample was made of CD4+ T cells from blood buffy coats. These receptors all come from a human donor in good health. The CDR3 runs from the conserved cysteine through the conserved F or W. Each record gives: J gene, V gene, D gene, clone size, CDR3 protein, CDR3 DNA. The D gene is left open where the match is weak. Not every row has a clone size; where given, it reads once, few, many or a size class.

>TRBJ2-7|TRBV7-6|TRBD2|-
CASSTLAGGYEQYF
TGTGCCAGCAGCACTCTAGCGGGAGGTTACGAGCAGTACTTC
>TRBJ2-6|TRBV5-1|-|once
CASSLNPSSGANVLTF
TGCGCCAGCAGCTTGAATCCCAGCTCTGGGGCCAACGTCCTGACTTTC
>TRBJ1-1|TRBV28|-|-
CASSLWGASTEAFF
TGTGCCAGCAGTTTATGGGGGGCCTCCACTGAAGCTTTCTTT
>TRBJ2-7|TRBV5-1|-|-
CASTDTGTTYEQYF
TGCGCCAGCACCGATACGGGGACGACCTACGAGCAGTACTTC
>TRBJ2-7|TRBV6-1|-|-
CASRKGSSSYEQYF
TGTGCCAGCAGGAAAGGGAGCTCTTCCTACGAGCAGTACTTC
>TRBJ2-5|TRBV5-1|-|-
CASRELNQETQYF
TGCGCCAGTAGAGAGCTTAACCAAGAGACCCAGTACTTC
>TRBJ1-1|TRBV6-6|-|-
CASSQGPLNTEAFF
TGTGCCAGCAGTCAGGGACCTTTGAACACTGAAGCTTTCTTT
>TRBJ2-1|TRBV23-1|-|-
CASSPRYPDYNEQFF
TGCGCCAGCAGTCCCCGTTATCCGGATTACAATGAGCAGTTCTTC
>TRBJ2-1|TRBV19|TRBD2|-
CASSRTSGAYNEQFF
TGTGCCAGTAGTAGGACTAGCGGGGCTTACAATGAGCAGTTCTTC
>TRBJ2-1|TRBV6-5|TRBD2|-
CASRGSGRGDEQFF
TGTGCCAGCAGGGGTAGCGGGAGGGGCGATGAGCAGTTCTTC